This TCR beta chain was sequenced in a study of cytomegalovirus exposure and HLA in healthy donors. Primers for the PCR totalled 60 Vbeta and 13 Jbeta. TCRdb keeps only in-frame clones here, not all; method: immunoSEQ multiplex PCR. The table has around 110,000 clones, approximately 80% seen once. Each donor was healthy, and each was a bone marrow donor. Study-level findings and limits: Later on, an analysis showed TCR association rates differing by HLA locus, with DRB1 the most and HLA-C the fewest. Researchers counted approximately 160 TCR beta chains as cytomegalovirus-associated.

As regards this clone: No antigen is known for it. An end of the junction differs from the germline gene, which may be a read error. In the same sample, other DNA sequences code for this CDR3.

CDR3 size: 16 residues. Germline V gene lookup returns CDR1 SGHVS and CDR2 FQNEAQ. The origin of this receptor is a woman aged 25-40 years in good health and CMV-seronegative. Sequenced: PBMCs. This chain connects TRBV7-8 to TRBJ2-3, with D perhaps TRBD2 (6 bases). The CDR3 sequence is CASSVRVGGSTDTQYF. As DNA, the CDR3 is TGTGCCAGCAGCGTAAGGGTGGGGGGTAGCACAGATACGCAGTACTTT.